This T cell receptor (beta chain) was retrieved from a study of blood T cell repertoires in COVID-19 (dated by TCRdb to about 2020). Study-wide context: The collaborator samples originated in the United States, Italy and Spain and spanned the acute and convalescent phases of COVID-19. The material from the prospective study consisted of cDNA or gDNA derived from T cells, B-cell-depleted T cells, or PBMCs. Deeply sampled blood TCRbeta repertoires from subjects exposed to, actively infected with, or recovered from COVID-19 were included in the dataset. A freely available public database, intended as a resource for researchers studying the immune response to SARS-CoV-2, is where the repertoires were released. Where available, HLA class I and class II types were obtained from metadata supplied by the sample provider rather than from assay-based typing. Sample metadata almost always included a de-identified subject ID, COVID-19 status, age in years and sex. The samples were drawn from two sources: the first 160 participants of the ongoing ImmuneRACE study, and 950 to 1,500 subjects contributed by 6 global collaborators.

The immunoSEQ Assay, a bias-controlled multiplex PCR, was used to amplify TCRbeta CDR3 regions from genomic DNA. Turning to the authors' computational methods: Within the assay, amplification of reference gene primers was used to estimate how many nucleated cells each sample contained. To quantify the absolute abundance of each unique TCRbeta CDR3 rearrangement, sequence reads were collapsed and filtered. For each sample, productive Simpson clonality was calculated as the square root of Simpson's diversity index over productive rearrangements. TCRdb mirrors the immuneACCESS table, restricted to in-frame sequences. Some clones are absent from its copies; in checked studies, under half trace to an unresolved V gene, and the reason for the others is unknown. V and J calls and clone size are copied from that table; D and trimming were computed from the DNA. The sample data list some 200,000 clones, and about 90% of these were observed just once. The top ten constitute about 2.3% of the sample.

The germline V gene yields MNHNS for CDR1 and SASEGT for CDR2. V is cut by 3 bases and J by 6 bases, and the space between the germline ends is 9 bases. Inclusive of the bounding cysteine and phenylalanine, the CDR3 is 14 residues long. Just CDR3 DNA is preserved here, 42 bases in frame from base 1. Enrolling through a virtual design, the prospective study's participants ranged in age from roughly 18 to 95 years and lived across more than 20 United States geographic areas. Cohort assignment in the prospective study relied on participant-reported clinical history from a screening survey and a study questionnaire. For ImmuneRACE Cohort 3, a participant was defined as recovered based on two consecutive negative NP/OP PCR tests, clearance by a healthcare professional, or resolution of symptoms. In the prospective study, mobile phlebotomists collected whole blood, serum and a nasopharyngeal or oropharyngeal swab from each participant. Additional blood draws and questionnaires over an approximately two-month period could optionally be provided by prospective study participants. Prospective study blood samples were shipped either frozen or at room temperature before DNA extraction.

Overall study results and their limits: The quantity of clinical and demographic metadata differed by source and by participant and was supplied without curation.

This clone was counted a single time. Its antigen is currently not known. Base-call qualities are not available, and no considerably larger clone is one nucleotide away. The TCR comes from a woman between 25 and 40 years old who had recovered from COVID-19. Sequencing was carried out using PBMCs or T cells enriched from blood (not recorded which). The sequence is built from TRBV6-1 and TRBJ1-6; the D region possibly corresponds to TRBD1 (5 bases align). The CDR3 corresponds to CASSDGRANSPLHF. Read as DNA, the sequence is TGTGCCAGCAGTGATGGCAGGGCTAATTCACCCCTCCACTTT.